This section outlines one TCR beta chain sequence together with its context. This sample was included in a study of shared clonotypes between healthy human individuals. The CDR3 covers 13 residues. CDR1 is SEHNR, CDR2 FQNEAQ, per germline (reference sequence). The J segment lost 3 bases and the V segment lost 4 bases, leaving 1 base of the junction unmatched. Study donors comprised healthy, HIV-negative adults devoid of recent acute infection or vaccination. Both subsets, CD45RA+ naive and CD45RA-negative memory, were split from the CD4+ cells. The assay was run at deep level. Over several immunoSEQ plates, each subset's genomic DNA was distributed in even portions. Here immunoSEQ multiplex PCR was the method, and the copy in TCRdb shows in-frame clones only, minus some. The sample has some 1,600,000 clones, 95% to 99% seen once.

Sequences were obtained from naive CD4+ T cells sorted from blood. Subset denoted: CD45RA+ positively selected. This sequence was found in a man aged 25-40 years in good health. The rearrangement joins TRBV7-9 to TRBJ2-7; 9 bases align to TRBD1. CDR3 loop: CASSWGQGYEQYF. CDR3 bases: TGTGCCAGCAGCTGGGGACAGGGCTACGAGCAGTACTTC.